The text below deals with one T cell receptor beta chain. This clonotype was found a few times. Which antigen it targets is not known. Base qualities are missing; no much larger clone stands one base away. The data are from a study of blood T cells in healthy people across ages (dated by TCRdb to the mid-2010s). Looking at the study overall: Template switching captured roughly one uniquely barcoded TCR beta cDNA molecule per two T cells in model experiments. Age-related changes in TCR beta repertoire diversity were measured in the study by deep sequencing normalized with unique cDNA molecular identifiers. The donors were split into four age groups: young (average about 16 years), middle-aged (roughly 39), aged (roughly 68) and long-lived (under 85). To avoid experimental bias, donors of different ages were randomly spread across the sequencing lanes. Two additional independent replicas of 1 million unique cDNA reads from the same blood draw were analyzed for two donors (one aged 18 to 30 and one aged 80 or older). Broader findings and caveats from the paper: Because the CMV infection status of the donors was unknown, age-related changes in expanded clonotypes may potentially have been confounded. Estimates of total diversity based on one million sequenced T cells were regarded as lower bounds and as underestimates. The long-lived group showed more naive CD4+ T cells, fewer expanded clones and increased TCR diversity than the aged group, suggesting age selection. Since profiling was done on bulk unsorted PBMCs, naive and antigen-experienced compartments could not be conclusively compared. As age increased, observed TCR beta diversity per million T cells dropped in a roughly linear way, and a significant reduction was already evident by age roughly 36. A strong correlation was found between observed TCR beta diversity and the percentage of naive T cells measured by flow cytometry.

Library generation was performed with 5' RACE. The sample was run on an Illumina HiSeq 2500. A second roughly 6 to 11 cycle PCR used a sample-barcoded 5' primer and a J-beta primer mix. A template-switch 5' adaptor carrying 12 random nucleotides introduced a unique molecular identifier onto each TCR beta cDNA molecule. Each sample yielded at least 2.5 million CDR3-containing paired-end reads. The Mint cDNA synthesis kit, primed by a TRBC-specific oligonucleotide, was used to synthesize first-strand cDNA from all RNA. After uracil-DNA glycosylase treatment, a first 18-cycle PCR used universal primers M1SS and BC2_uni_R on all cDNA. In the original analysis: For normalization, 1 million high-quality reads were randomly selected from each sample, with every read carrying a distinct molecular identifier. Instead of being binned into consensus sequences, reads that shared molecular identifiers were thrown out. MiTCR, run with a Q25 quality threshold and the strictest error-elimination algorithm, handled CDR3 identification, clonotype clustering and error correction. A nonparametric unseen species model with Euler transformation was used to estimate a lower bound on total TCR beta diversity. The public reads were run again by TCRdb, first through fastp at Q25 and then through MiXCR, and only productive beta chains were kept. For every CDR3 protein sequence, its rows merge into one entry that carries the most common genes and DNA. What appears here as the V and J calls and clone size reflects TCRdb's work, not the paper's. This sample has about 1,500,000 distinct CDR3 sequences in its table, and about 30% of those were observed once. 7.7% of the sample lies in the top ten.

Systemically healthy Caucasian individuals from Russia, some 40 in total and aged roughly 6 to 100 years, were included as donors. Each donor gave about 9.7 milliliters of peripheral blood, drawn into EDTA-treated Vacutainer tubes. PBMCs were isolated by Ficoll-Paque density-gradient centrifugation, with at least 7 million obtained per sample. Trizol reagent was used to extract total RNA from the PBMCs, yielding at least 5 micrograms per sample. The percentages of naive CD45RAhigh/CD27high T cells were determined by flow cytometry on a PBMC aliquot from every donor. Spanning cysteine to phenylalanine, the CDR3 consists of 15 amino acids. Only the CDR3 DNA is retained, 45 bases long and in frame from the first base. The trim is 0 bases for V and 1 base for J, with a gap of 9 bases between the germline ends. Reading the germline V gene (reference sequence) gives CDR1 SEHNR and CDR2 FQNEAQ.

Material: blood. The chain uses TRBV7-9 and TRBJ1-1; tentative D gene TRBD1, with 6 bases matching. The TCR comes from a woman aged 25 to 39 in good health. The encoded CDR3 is CASSLARGANTEAFF. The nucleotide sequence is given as TGTGCCAGCAGCTTAGCGCGGGGGGCGAACACTGAAGCTTTCTTT.